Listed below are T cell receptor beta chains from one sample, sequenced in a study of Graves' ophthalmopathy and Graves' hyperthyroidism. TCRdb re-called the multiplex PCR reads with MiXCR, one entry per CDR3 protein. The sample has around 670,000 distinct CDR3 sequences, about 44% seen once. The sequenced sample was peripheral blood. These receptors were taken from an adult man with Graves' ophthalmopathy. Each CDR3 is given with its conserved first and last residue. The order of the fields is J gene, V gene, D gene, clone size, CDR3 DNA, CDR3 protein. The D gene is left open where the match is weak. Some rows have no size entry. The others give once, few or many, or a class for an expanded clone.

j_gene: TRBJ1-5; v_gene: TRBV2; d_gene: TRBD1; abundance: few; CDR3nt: TGTGCCAGCAGTCGGGGGGGGGGACAGAATCAGCCCCAGCATTTT; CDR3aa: CASSRGGGQNQPQHF
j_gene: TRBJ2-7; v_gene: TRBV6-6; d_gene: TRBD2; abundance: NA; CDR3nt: TGTGCCAGCAGTTTAACCGGGACTACTATCTACGAGCAGTACTTC; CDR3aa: CASSLTGTTIYEQYF
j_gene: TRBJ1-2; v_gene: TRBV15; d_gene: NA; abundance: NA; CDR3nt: TGTGCCACCAGCAGCAGGGTTCTTAGCAGCGGCTACACCTTC; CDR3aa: CATSSRVLSSGYTF
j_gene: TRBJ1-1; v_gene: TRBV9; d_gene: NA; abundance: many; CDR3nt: TGTGCCAGCAGCGTATACGGGGGAGCTGAAGCTTTCTTT; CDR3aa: CASSVYGGAEAFF
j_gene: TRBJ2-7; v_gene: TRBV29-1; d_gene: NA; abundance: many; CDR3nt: TGCAGCGTCGCGGGACCTGTACTGGGCCTCGAGCAGTACTTC; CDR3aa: CSVAGPVLGLEQYF
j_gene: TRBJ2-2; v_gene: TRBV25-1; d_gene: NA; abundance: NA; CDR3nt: TGTGCCAGCAGCCGGAACAGGGACGGGGAGCTGTTTTTT; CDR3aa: CASSRNRDGELFF
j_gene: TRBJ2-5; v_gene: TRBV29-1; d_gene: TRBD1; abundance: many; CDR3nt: TGCAGCGTGCGACAGGGGGAGACCCAGTACTTC; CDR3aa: CSVRQGETQYF
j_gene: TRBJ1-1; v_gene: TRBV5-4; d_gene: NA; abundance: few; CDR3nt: TGTGCCAGCAGCTTGAATGAAGACACTGAAGCTTTCTTT; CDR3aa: CASSLNEDTEAFF
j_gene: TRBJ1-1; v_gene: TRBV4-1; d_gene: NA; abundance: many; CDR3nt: TGCGCCAGCAGCCAAGAAGAGGGCACTGAAGCTTTCTTT; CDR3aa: CASSQEEGTEAFF
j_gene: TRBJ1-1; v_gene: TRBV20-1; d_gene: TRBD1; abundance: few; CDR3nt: TGCAGTGCTAGAACGGGACAGCCGAACACTGAAGCTTTCTTT; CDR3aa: CSARTGQPNTEAFF
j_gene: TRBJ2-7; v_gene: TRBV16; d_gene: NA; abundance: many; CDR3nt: TGTGCCAGCAGCCAATCGCCGTCCTACGAGCAGTACTTC; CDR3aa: CASSQSPSYEQYF
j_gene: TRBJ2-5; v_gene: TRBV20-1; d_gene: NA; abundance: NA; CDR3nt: TGCAGTGCTCACTGGACAGCGTATGGGGGGACCCAGTACTTC; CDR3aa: CSAHWTAYGGTQYF
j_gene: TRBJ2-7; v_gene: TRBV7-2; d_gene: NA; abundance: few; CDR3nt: TGTGCCAGCAGCTTATTTAAGGGGGCCTACGAGCAGTACTTC; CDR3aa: CASSLFKGAYEQYF
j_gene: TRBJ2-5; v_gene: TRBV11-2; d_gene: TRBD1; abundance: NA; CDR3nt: TGTGCCAGCAGCACCTGGACAGGGGCCCAGTACTTC; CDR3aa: CASSTWTGAQYF
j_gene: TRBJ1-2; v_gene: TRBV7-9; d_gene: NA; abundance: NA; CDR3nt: TGTGCCAGCAGCCGGGCCGGACAGAGCCTTTATGGCTACACCTTC; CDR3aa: CASSRAGQSLYGYTF
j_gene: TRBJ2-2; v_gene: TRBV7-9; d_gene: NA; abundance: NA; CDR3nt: TGCGCCAGCAGCCAAGGGGGATGGGGCGGGGAGCTGTTTTTT; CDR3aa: CASSQGGWGGELFF
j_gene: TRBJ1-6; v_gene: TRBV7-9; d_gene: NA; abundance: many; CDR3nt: TGTGCCAGCAGCTTAGCCGGGGGAGGGGATTCACCCCTCCACTTT; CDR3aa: CASSLAGGGDSPLHF
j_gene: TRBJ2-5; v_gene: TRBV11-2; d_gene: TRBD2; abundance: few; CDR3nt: TGTGCCAGCAGGGTACTAGCGGGAGGGGAGACCCAGTACTTC; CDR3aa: CASRVLAGGETQYF
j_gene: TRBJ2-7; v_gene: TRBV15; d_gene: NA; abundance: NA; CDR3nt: TGTGCCACCAGCAGGTCCGGGGCACGGGGTGAGCAGTACTTC; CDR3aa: CATSRSGARGEQYF
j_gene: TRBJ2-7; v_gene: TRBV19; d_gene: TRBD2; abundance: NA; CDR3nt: TGTGCCGGCTGGGGGGGGAACTACGAGCAGTACTTC; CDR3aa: CAGWGGNYEQYF
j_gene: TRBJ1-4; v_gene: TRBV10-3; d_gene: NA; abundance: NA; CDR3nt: TGTGCCATCAGTGAAAAACTGTTTTTT; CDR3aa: CAISEKLFF
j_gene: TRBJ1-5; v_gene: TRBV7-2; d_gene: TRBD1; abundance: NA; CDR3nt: TGTGCCAGCAGCTTCCGCCAGGGGGCGAATCAGCCCCAGCATTTT; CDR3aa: CASSFRQGANQPQHF
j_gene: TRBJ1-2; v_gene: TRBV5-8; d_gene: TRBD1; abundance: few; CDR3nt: TGTGCCAGCAGCCCGGGACAGAGGGATGGCTACACCTTC; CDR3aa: CASSPGQRDGYTF
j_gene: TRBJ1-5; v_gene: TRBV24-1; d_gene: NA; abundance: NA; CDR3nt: TGTGCCACCAGTTACTTGGGGACCGATCAGCCCCAGCATTTT; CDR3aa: CATSYLGTDQPQHF
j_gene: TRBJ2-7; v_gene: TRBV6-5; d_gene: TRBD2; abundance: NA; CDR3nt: TGTGCCAGCAGTTACCCCCGACTAGCGAACACCTACGAGCAGTACTTC; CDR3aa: CASSYPRLANTYEQYF
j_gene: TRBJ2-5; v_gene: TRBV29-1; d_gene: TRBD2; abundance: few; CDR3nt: TGCAGCGTTGGACTAGCGGGGGGCCCATGGGTAGCCCAAGAGACCCAGTACTTC; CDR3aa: CSVGLAGGPWVAQETQYF
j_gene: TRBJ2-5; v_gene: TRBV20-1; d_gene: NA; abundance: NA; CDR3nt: TGCAGTGCTAGAGAAATACGGGGTAGGGGTCAGCCCCAGTACTTC; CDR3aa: CSAREIRGRGQPQYF
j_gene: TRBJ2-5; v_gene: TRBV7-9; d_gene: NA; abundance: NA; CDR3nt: TGTGCCAGCAGCCCACAGACACTACAAGAGACCCAGTACTTC; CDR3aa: CASSPQTLQETQYF
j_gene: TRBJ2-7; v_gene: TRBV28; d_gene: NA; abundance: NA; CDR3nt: TGTGCCAGCAGTCCCCCGGCTAGATACGGTGAGAGGGACTACGAGCAGTACTTC; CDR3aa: CASSPPARYGERDYEQYF
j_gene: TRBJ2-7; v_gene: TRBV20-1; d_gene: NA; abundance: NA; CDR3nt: TGCAGTGCTGTAAGCGGAGGGCCTTATACCTACGAGCAGTACTTC; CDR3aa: CSAVSGGPYTYEQYF
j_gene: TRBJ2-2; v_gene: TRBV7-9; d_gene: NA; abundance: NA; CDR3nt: TGTGCCAGCAGCTTAGCGGGACAGCTGTTTTTT; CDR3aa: CASSLAGQLFF
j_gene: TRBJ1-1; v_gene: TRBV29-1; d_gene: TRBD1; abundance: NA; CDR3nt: TGCAGCGTTGATCACCCCCAGGGGGCTGAAGCTTTCTTT; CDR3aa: CSVDHPQGAEAFF
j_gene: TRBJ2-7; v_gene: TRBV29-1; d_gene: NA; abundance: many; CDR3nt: TGCAGCGTTGATTGGGGGAGGTTGTACGAGCAGTACTTC; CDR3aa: CSVDWGRLYEQYF
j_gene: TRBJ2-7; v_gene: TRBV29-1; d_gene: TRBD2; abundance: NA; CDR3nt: TGCAGCGTCGCTAGCGGGCACTACGAGCAGTACTTC; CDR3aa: CSVASGHYEQYF
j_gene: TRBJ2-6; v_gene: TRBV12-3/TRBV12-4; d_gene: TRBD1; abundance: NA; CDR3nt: TGTGCCAGCAGCCAGGGACAGGGGTATACTGGGGCCAACGTCCTGACTTTC; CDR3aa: CASSQGQGYTGANVLTF
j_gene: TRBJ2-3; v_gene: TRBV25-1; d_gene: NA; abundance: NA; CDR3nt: TGTGCCAGCAGATCCGGACAGTCCACAGATACGCAGTATTTT; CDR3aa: CASRSGQSTDTQYF
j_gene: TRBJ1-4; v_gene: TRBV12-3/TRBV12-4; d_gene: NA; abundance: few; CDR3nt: TGTGCCAGCAGCACACAGACAACTAATGAAAAACTGTTTTTT; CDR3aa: CASSTQTTNEKLFF
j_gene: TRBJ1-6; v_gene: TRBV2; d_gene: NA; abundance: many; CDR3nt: TGTGCCAGCACAGGCGCAGTGGGTTCACCCCTCCACTTT; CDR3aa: CASTGAVGSPLHF
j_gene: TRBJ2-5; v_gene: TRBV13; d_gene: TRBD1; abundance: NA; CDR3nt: TGTGCCAGCAGCTTCAGGGGGCGGGATGAGACCCAGTACTTC; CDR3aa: CASSFRGRDETQYF
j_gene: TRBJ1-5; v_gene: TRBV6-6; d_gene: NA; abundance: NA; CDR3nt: TGTGCCAGCAGGGGGGATCAGCCCCAGCATTTT; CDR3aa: CASRGDQPQHF
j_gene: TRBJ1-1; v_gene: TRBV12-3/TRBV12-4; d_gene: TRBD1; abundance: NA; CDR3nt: TGTGCCAGCAGCCAGGCTACAGGGGACACTGAAGCTTTCTTT; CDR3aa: CASSQATGDTEAFF
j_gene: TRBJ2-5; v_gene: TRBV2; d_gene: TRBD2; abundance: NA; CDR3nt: TGTGCCAGCAGTGAATGGACTAGCGGAGAGAACCAGTACTTC; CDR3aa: CASSEWTSGENQYF
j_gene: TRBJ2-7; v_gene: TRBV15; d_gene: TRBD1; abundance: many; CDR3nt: TGTGCCACCAGCGAGCAGACAGGGACCTACGAGCAGTACTTC; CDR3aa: CATSEQTGTYEQYF
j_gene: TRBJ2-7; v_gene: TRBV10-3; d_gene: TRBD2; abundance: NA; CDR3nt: TGTGCCATCAGTGGACTTTTTTCAGGGAGGGCTATCTACGAGCGGTACTTC; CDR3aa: CAISGLFSGRAIYERYF
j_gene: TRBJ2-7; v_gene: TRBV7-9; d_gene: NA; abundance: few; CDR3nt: TGTGCCAGCAGCTTAGGCGACAGGGGGCCCCTACTAGCGGGTTCCACTTACGAGCAGTACTTC; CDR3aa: CASSLGDRGPLLAGSTYEQYF